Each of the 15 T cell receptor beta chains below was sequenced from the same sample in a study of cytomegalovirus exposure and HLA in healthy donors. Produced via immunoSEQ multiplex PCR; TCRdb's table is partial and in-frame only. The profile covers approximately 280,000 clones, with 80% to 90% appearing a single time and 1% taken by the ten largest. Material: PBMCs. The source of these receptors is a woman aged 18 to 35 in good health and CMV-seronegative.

This CDR3 is CASSPSGRTDTQYF. CDR3 coding DNA: TGTGCCAGCAGTCCAAGCGGACGCACAGATACGCAGTATTTT. This chain uses TRBV27 with TRBJ2-3; the D gene is possibly TRBD2 (5 bases). In germline, CDR1 is MNHEY, CDR2 SMNVEV (reference sequence). Trimming took off 5 bases at V and 1 base at J, with 10 bases between the two ends. The CDR3 has 14 residues.

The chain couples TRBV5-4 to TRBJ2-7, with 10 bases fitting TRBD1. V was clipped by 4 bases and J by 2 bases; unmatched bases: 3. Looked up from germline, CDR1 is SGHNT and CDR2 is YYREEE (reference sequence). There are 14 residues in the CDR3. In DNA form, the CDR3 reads TGTGCCAGCAGCCGGGGGACAGGGGCCTACGAGCAGTACTTC. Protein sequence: CASSRGTGAYEQYF.

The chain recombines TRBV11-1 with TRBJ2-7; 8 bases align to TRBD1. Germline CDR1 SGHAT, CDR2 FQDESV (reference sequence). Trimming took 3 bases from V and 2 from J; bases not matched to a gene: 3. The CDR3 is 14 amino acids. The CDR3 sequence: CASSLSGGPYEQYF. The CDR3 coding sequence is TGTGCCAGCAGCTTGTCAGGGGGCCCCTACGAGCAGTACTTC.

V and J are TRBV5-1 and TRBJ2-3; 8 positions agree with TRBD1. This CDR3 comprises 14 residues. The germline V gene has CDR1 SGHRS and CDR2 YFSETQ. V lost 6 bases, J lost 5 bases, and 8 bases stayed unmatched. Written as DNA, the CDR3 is TGCGCCAGCACCGGCCAGGGGGCAGGAGATACGCAGTATTTT. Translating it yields CASTGQGAGDTQYF. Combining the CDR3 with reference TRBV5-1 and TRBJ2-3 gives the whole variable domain KAGVTQTPRYLIKTRGQQVTLSCSPISGHRSVSWYQQTPGQGLQFLFEYFSETQRNKGNFPGRFSGRQFSNSRSEMNVSTLELGDSALYLCASTGQGAGDTQYFGPGTRLTVL.

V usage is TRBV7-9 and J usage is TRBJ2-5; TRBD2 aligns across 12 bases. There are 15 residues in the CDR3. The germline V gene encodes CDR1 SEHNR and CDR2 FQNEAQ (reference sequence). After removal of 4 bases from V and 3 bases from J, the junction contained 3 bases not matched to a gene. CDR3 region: CASSSGLAGKETQYF. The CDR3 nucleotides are TGTGCCAGCAGCTCCGGACTAGCGGGGAAAGAGACCCAGTACTTC.

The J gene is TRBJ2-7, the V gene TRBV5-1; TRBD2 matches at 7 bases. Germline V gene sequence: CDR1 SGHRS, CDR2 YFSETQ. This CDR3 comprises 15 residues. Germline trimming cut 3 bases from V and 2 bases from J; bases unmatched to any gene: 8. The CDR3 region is CASSYVAGEPYEQYF. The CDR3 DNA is TGCGCCAGCAGCTACGTTGCGGGAGAGCCCTACGAGCAGTACTTC.

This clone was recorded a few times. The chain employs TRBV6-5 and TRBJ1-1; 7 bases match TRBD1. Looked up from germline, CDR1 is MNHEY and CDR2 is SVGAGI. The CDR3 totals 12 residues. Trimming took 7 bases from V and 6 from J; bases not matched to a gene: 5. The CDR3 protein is CASTGQEAEAFF. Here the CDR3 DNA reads TGTGCCAGCACCGGACAGGAGGCTGAAGCTTTCTTT.

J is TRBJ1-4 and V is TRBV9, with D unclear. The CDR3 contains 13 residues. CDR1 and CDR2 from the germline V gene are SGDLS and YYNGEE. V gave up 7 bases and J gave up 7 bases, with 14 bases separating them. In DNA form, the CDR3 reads TGTGCCAGCTCATCCGAGAGAGGTGAAAAACTGTTTTTT. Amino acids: CASSSERGEKLFF. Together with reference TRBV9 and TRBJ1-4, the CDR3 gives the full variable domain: DSGVTQTPKHLITATGQRVTLRCSPRSGDLSVYWYQQSLDQGLQFLIQYYNGEERAKGNILERFSAQQFPDLHSELNLSSLELGDSALYFCASSSERGEKLFFGSGTQLSVL.

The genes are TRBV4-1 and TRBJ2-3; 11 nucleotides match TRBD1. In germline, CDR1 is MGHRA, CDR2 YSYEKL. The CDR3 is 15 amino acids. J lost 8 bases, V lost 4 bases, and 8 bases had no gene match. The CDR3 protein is CASSPGTGGVRTQYF. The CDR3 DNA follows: TGCGCCAGCAGCCCAGGGACAGGGGGGGTGCGTACGCAGTATTTT.

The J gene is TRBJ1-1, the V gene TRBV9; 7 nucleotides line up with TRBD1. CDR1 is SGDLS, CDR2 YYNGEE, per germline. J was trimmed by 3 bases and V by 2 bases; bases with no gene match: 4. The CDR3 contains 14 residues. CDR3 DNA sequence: TGTGCCAGCAGCGTGATCACAGGGGACACTGAAGCTTTCTTT. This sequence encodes CASSVITGDTEAFF.

DNA of the CDR3: TGTGCCAGCGGCGGGGAAACAGAGCAGTTCTTC. Amino acid sequence: CASGGETEQFF. The chain couples TRBV25-1 to TRBJ2-1; a weak D match, TRBD2 (6 bases). V dropped 8 bases and J dropped 10 bases, with 12 bases sitting between them. Looked up from germline, CDR1 is MGHDK and CDR2 is SYGVNS. The CDR3 consists of 11 residues.

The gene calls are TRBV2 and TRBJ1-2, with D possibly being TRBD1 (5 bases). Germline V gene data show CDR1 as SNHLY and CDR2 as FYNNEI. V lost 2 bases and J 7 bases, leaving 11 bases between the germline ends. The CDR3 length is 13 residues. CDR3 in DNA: TGTGCCAGCAGTGAACAGGGTAGTATTGGCTACACCTTC. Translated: CASSEQGSIGYTF.

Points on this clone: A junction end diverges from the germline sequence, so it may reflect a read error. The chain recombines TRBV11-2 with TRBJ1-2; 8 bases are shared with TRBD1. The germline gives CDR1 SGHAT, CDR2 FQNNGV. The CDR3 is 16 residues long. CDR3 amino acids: CASSLDGDRINYGYTF. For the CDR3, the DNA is TGTGCCAGCAGCCTAGACGGGGACAGGATAAACTATGGCTACACCTTC.

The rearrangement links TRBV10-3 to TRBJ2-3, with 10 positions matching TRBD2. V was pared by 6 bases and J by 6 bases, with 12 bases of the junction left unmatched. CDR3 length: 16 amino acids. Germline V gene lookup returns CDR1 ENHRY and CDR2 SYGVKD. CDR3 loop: CAIRGPGSGGADTQYF. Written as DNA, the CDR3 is TGTGCCATCAGGGGACCGGGGAGCGGGGGGGCGGATACGCAGTATTTT.

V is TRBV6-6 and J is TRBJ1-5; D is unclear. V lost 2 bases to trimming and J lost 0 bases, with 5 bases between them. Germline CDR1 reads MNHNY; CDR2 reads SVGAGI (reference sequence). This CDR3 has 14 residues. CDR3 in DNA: TGTGCCAGCAGTTACGGCAATAGCAATCAGCCCCAGCATTTT. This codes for CASSYGNSNQPQHF.